Listed below are T cell receptor beta chains from one sample, sequenced in a study of sequential checkpoint blockade in melanoma. TCRdb's copy holds only in-frame clones and misses some; the assay was immunoSEQ multiplex PCR. The data hold roughly 20,000 clones, with around 26% observed a single time. The sample was tumor tissue (inferred from file names), taken from a patient given nivolumab and ipilimumab in sequence. The receptors shown here come from a human donor with melanoma. The CDR3 runs from the conserved cysteine through the conserved F or W. Fields, in order: V gene, D gene, clone size, CDR3 length, J gene, CDR3 protein, CDR3 DNA. A D gene is named only where the DNA matches it firmly. For some rows the clone size is stated as once, few or many, or as a class when expanded; others skip it.

>TRBV29-1|.|once|12|TRBJ1-1
CSVVGVRTEAFF
TGCAGCGTTGTAGGGGTGAGGACTGAAGCTTTCTTT
>TRBV11-3|.|.|16|TRBJ2-7
CASTEVRGILNYEQYF
TGTGCCAGCACCGAGGTCCGGGGAATTCTGAACTACGAGCAGTACTTC
>TRBV6-8|.|.|12|TRBJ1-1
CASSDGVLEAFF
TGTGCCAGCAGTGATGGGGTGCTTGAAGCTTTCTTT
>TRBV30|TRBD1|few|11|TRBJ2-7
CAWSVKGQGYF
TGTGCCTGGAGTGTAAAAGGACAGGGGTACTTC
>TRBV28|TRBD1|.|15|TRBJ2-5
CASRGGTGRQETQYF
TGTGCCAGCAGGGGGGGGACAGGGAGACAAGAGACCCAGTACTTC
>TRBV9|TRBD1|.|14|TRBJ1-3
CAKTDRESGNTIYF
TGTGCCAAGACGGACAGGGAAAGCGGAAACACCATATATTTT
>TRBV11-3|TRBD2|few|16|TRBJ2-5
CASSQGGSGGRETQYF
TGTGCCAGCAGCCAAGGCGGTAGCGGGGGGAGAGAGACCCAGTACTTC
>TRBV7-1|.|few|13|TRBJ1-6
CASSSLLGSPLHF
TGTGCCAGCAGCTCCTTACTCGGATCACCCCTCCACTTT
>TRBV11-3|TRBD1|.|15|TRBJ2-7
CASSFSGTGLYEQYF
TGTGCCAGCAGCTTCTCCGGGACAGGGCTCTACGAGCAGTACTTC
>TRBV9|TRBD2|few|13|TRBJ2-2
CASSERREWELFF
TGTGCCAGCAGTGAAAGGCGGGAGTGGGAGCTGTTTTTT
>TRBV14|TRBD2|.|13|TRBJ2-3
CASSQELANTQYF
TGTGCCAGCAGCCAAGAACTAGCGAATACGCAGTATTTT
>TRBV19|.|medium-sized|14|TRBJ1-4
CASSIGLLDEKLFF
TGTGCCAGTAGTATAGGTTTGCTAGACGAAAAACTGTTTTTT
>TRBV7-8|.|few|13|TRBJ2-3
CASSLWGLDTQYF
TGTGCCAGCAGCTTATGGGGTCTTGATACGCAGTATTTT
>TRBV11-3|TRBD1|.|16|TRBJ2-2
CASSLDGQVNTGELFF
TGTGCCAGCAGCTTGGACGGACAGGTGAACACCGGGGAGCTGTTTTTT
>TRBV11-3|TRBD1|few|16|TRBJ2-7
CASSLDQTTGTYEQYF
TGTGCCAGCAGCTTAGATCAGACGACAGGGACCTACGAGCAGTACTTC
>TRBV18|.|medium-sized|14|TRBJ1-4
CASSPTATNEKLFF
TGTGCCAGCTCACCGACAGCAACTAATGAAAAACTGTTTTTT
>TRBV2|TRBD1|few|15|TRBJ1-4
CASSLTGTGNEKLFF
TGTGCCAGCAGCCTCACCGGGACAGGGAATGAAAAACTGTTTTTT
>TRBV11-3|.|few|14|TRBJ2-1
CASSPEDSYNEQFF
TGTGCCAGCAGCCCGGAGGACTCCTACAATGAGCAGTTCTTC
>TRBV23-1|.|.|15|TRBJ1-1
CASSQYRFSNTEAFF
TGCGCCAGCAGTCAATACAGGTTCTCTAACACTGAAGCTTTCTTT
>TRBV28|.|few|13|TRBJ2-2
CASREGYTGELFF
TGTGCCAGCAGGGAGGGGTACACCGGGGAGCTGTTTTTT
>TRBV4-1|TRBD1|few|15|TRBJ1-5
CASSQEAGGGSPQHF
TGCGCCAGCAGCCAAGAGGCAGGGGGGGGCTCGCCCCAGCATTTT
>TRBV11-3|.|many|16|TRBJ1-1
CASSPSPQRMNTEAFF
TGTGCCAGCAGCCCCTCCCCCCAAAGGATGAACACTGAAGCTTTCTTT
>TRBV7-6|.|.|18|TRBJ2-2
CASSHGASPKYGTGELFF
TGTGCCAGCAGCCATGGGGCTAGCCCTAAATACGGCACCGGGGAGCTGTTTTTT
>TRBV10-2|.|.|13|TRBJ1-5
CASSDDISQPQHF
TGCGCCAGCAGTGACGACATTTCCCAGCCCCAGCATTTT
>TRBV6-8|.|.|12|TRBJ2-1
CASSLIGNEQFF
TGTGCCAGCAGCCTAATCGGCAATGAGCAGTTCTTC
>TRBV7-5|.|.|17|TRBJ2-5
CASNPAGTSGGGETQYF
TGTGCCAGCAACCCCGCCGGGACTAGCGGGGGGGGAGAGACCCAGTACTTC
>TRBV11-3|.|.|15|TRBJ2-1
CASSSSRGIYNEQFF
TGTGCCAGCAGTTCGTCTAGGGGTATATACAATGAGCAGTTCTTC
>TRBV12-5|TRBD2|few|17|TRBJ2-1
CASGLTSGASSYNEQFF
TGTGCTAGTGGTTTGACTAGCGGGGCAAGCTCCTACAATGAGCAGTTCTTC
>TRBV19|.|.|16|TRBJ2-2
CASSIAGGTYTGELFF
TGTGCCAGTAGTATAGCTGGAGGGACATACACCGGGGAGCTGTTTTTT
>TRBV28|TRBD2|.|16|TRBJ2-7
CASSSPGLALSYEQYF
TGTGCCAGCAGTTCTCCGGGACTAGCACTCTCCTACGAGCAGTACTTC
>TRBV28|.|few|12|TRBJ1-1
CASSSIDTEAFF
TGTGCCAGCTCCAGTATAGACACTGAAGCTTTCTTT
>TRBV28|.|.|16|TRBJ1-2
CASTTPWDGFLYGYTF
TGTGCCAGCACCACCCCATGGGACGGGTTCCTCTATGGCTACACCTTC
>TRBV11-3|.|few|15|TRBJ2-1
CASSPKTGLGNEQFF
TGTGCCAGCAGCCCAAAGACGGGTTTGGGCAATGAGCAGTTCTTC
>TRBV6-8|.|few|16|TRBJ1-1
CASSYGAAGLGTEAFF
TGTGCCAGCAGTTACGGGGCTGCGGGGTTGGGCACTGAAGCTTTCTTT
>TRBV18|.|.|13|TRBJ2-3
CASSKTSTDTQYF
TGTGCCAGCTCAAAGACTAGCACAGATACGCAGTATTTT
>TRBV9|.|.|13|TRBJ2-1
CASSVNSYNEQFF
TGTGCCAGCAGCGTAAACTCCTACAATGAGCAGTTCTTC
>TRBV19|TRBD1|.|17|TRBJ1-3
CASSPRKDRRRGNTIYF
TGTGCCAGTAGTCCCCGGAAGGACAGGAGAAGGGGAAACACCATATATTTT
>TRBV19|TRBD1|.|14|TRBJ2-7
CASSYTGAPNEQYF
TGTGCCAGTAGTTACACAGGGGCGCCTAACGAGCAGTACTTC
>TRBV11-3|TRBD2|few|17|TRBJ2-5
CASSLGAGGPERETQYF
TGTGCCAGCAGCTTAGGAGCGGGAGGGCCGGAAAGAGAGACCCAGTACTTC
>TRBV15|.|.|15|TRBJ1-6
CATKTGSSYNSPLHF
TGTGCCACCAAGACTGGGAGCTCCTATAATTCACCCCTCCACTTT
>TRBV1|.|.|17|TRBJ2-2
CASSQGDREFNTGELFF
TGCGCCAGCAGCCAAGGGGACAGGGAATTTAACACCGGGGAGCTGTTTTTT
>TRBV6-8|.|.|15|TRBJ2-1
CASRSGQNPPNEQFF
TGTGCCAGCAGGAGCGGACAAAATCCCCCCAATGAGCAGTTCTTC
>TRBV2|TRBD1|.|15|TRBJ1-2
CASSERTGPYYGYTF
TGTGCCAGCAGTGAAAGGACAGGGCCATACTATGGCTACACCTTC
>TRBV19|TRBD1|few|14|TRBJ1-4
CASRGTGSNEKLFF
TGTGCCAGTAGGGGGACAGGGAGTAATGAAAAACTGTTTTTT
>TRBV6-8|.|few|16|TRBJ2-7
CASSRTGSSAVYEQYF
TGTGCCAGCAGTCGCACTGGATCTAGTGCAGTCTACGAGCAGTACTTC